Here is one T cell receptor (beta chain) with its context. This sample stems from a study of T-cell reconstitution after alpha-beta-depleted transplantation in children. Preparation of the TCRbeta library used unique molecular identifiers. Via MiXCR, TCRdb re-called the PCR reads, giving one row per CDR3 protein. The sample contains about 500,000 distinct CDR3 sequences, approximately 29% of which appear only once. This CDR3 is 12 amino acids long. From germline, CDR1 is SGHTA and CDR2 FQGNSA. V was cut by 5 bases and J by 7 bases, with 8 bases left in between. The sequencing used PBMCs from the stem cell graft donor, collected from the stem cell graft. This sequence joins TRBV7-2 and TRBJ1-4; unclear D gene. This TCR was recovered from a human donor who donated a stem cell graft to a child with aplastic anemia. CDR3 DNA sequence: TGTGCCAGCAGCCGGACGGGTGAAAAACTGTTTTTT. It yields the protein CASSRTGEKLFF.